The TCR beta chain described here comes from a study of patients and donors after allogeneic stem cell transplantation. TCRdb ran MiXCR on the RT-PCR reads and lists one entry per CDR3 protein. Here the sample spans more than 55,000 distinct CDR3 sequences, about 14% being singletons. V lost 1 base, J lost 4 bases, and 15 bases lay in between. Germline lookup yields CDR1 SGHRS and CDR2 YFSETQ. The CDR3 length is 16 residues. The rearrangement links TRBV5-1 to TRBJ2-1; no firm D call. This receptor was identified in a human donor who was either an allogeneic HSCT recipient or a stem cell or donor lymphocyte infusion donor (not recorded which). It is not recorded whose cells these are; they may come from a transplant donor. Material for sequencing was blood, either unsorted or a sorted T cell fraction (not recorded which). The CDR3 region has the DNA TGCGCCAGCAGCTTGATCTTACCCCACTCATACAATGAGCAGTTCTTC. Amino acid sequence: CASSLILPHSYNEQFF.